A single sample is the source of the 17 T cell receptor beta chains below, sequenced in a study of T cell repertoires in cytomegalovirus infection. MiXCR was run by TCRdb on the reads, yielding one entry per CDR3 protein. Of fewer than 650,000 distinct CDR3 sequences listed, under 45% are singletons. These receptors have no identified antigens. The specimen was cultured PBMCs, collected from culture after CMV antigen stimulation. These TCRs come from a human donor in good health (CMV status not recorded). Some clones in this sample may be carry-over from other donors' samples.

This clonotype has a handful of counts. The chain has TRBV7-8 and TRBJ1-4; a possible D gene is TRBD1 (6 bases). This CDR3 is 17 amino acids long. Per the germline V gene, CDR1 is SGHVS and CDR2 is FQNEAQ. Trimming shortened V by 4 bases and J by 8 bases, and 23 bases separated the two germline ends. In DNA, the CDR3 is TGTGCCAGCAGCTCCAGCTTTATACAGGGAGGTCGGGAAAAACTGTTTTTT. This encodes CASSSSFIQGGREKLFF.

V is TRBV19 and J is TRBJ1-2; no clear D. Between the trimmed V and J ends, which lost 4 bases and 2 bases, there was a span of 11 bases. CDR1 is LNHDA and CDR2 is SQIVND in the germline V gene (reference sequence). This CDR3 has 14 residues. This chain's CDR3 is CASSTTRTNYGYTF. The DNA for the CDR3 is TGTGCCAGTAGTACCACCCGCACCAACTATGGCTACACCTTC.

The V and J genes are TRBV6-2 or TRBV6-3 and TRBJ2-7; D is perhaps TRBD1 (5 bases). The germline V gene encodes CDR1 MNHEY and CDR2 SVGEGT. This CDR3 is 12 amino acids long. The V end was cut by 2 bases, the J end by 9 bases, with 11 bases between. CDR3 nucleotide sequence: TGTGCCAGCAGTTACCGACAGACCGGGCAGTACTTC. Translating gives CASSYRQTGQYF.

The gene calls are TRBV6-2 or TRBV6-3 and TRBJ2-2; 11 nucleotides match TRBD2. V shed 9 bases, J shed 1 base, and the junction held 1 base outside the gene matches. The CDR3 sequence is 14 residues long. Germline V CDR1 and CDR2: MNHEY, SVGEGT. Here the CDR3 reads CASGTSGNTGELFF. The CDR3 DNA sequence: TGTGCCAGTGGGACTAGCGGGAACACCGGGGAGCTGTTTTTT.

The chain combines TRBV7-2 with TRBJ2-7; 11 bases are shared with TRBD2. Trimming took 5 bases from V and 1 from J; bases not matched to a gene: 4. Germline-derived CDR1 and CDR2 are SGHTA and FQGNSA. The CDR3 consists of 15 residues. CDR3 nucleotide sequence: TGTGCCAGCAGCCTTAGCGGGGGGGCTTCCTACGAGCAGTACTTC. This gives the protein CASSLSGGASYEQYF.

There are a few counts of this clonotype. The rearrangement links TRBV12-3 or TRBV12-4 to TRBJ2-5; tentative D call: TRBD2 (6 bases). The CDR3 extends over 13 amino acids. V lost 8 bases, J lost 1 base, and 11 bases lay in between. The CDR3 loop is CASDMGGQETQYF. The CDR3 DNA is TGTGCCAGCGATATGGGGGGCCAAGAGACCCAGTACTTC.

The genes are TRBV20-1 and TRBJ2-3, with D possibly TRBD2 on 6 matching bases. V was pared by 7 bases and J by 2 bases, with 13 bases between. This CDR3 comprises 13 residues. Looked up from germline, CDR1 is DFQATT and CDR2 is SNEGSKA (reference sequence). The CDR3 coding sequence is TGCAGTGGGTGGACTATGAACACAGATACGCAGTATTTT. It translates to CSGWTMNTDTQYF.

V is TRBV20-1 and J is TRBJ1-3; no reliable D call. With 2 bases removed from V and 7 bases from J, the gap between germline ends came to 15 bases. The CDR3 runs to 14 residues. Germline V gene lookup returns CDR1 DFQATT and CDR2 SNEGSKA (reference sequence). CDR3 sequence reads: CSARSDGVGNTIYF. As DNA, the CDR3 is TGCAGTGCTAGATCCGACGGGGTCGGGAACACCATATATTTT.

The genes are TRBV7-6 and TRBJ1-1, with 7 positions matching TRBD1. This CDR3 is built from 16 residues. Germline trimming cut 5 bases from V and 1 base from J; bases unmatched to any gene: 10. Per germline, CDR1 SGHVS and CDR2 FNYEAQ. CDR3 nucleotides: TGTGCCAGCAGCCGCGAAAGGGGGCAGGAGAACACTGAAGCTTTCTTT. Translation gives CASSRERGQENTEAFF.

V usage is TRBV7-6 and J usage is TRBJ2-7; 15 bases line up with TRBD2. V lost 5 bases, J lost 4 bases, and 15 bases stayed unmatched. Per the germline V gene, CDR1 is SGHVS and CDR2 is FNYEAQ. The CDR3 runs to 19 residues. The DNA of the CDR3 is TGTGCCAGCAGCACAATACCGCCGGGACTAGCGGGGGGACTATACGAGCAGTACTTC. It yields the protein CASSTIPPGLAGGLYEQYF.

This chain links TRBV12-3 or TRBV12-4 with TRBJ2-5, with D unresolved. The CDR3 runs to 13 residues. The germline V and J ends were trimmed by 5 bases and 5 bases, with 12 bases remaining between them. The CDR3: CASSPQLGETQYF. In DNA form, the CDR3 reads TGTGCCAGCAGTCCCCAGCTCGGGGAGACCCAGTACTTC.

This clonotype was detected ten times or more. This chain joins TRBV7-8 and TRBJ1-1, with TRBD1 matching over 7 bases. The CDR3 spans 15 residues. Germline V gene data show CDR1 as SGHVS and CDR2 as FQNEAQ. After removal of 6 bases from V and 2 bases from J, the junction contained 9 bases not matched to a gene. CDR3 nucleotide sequence: TGTGCCAGCAGAATAGGGGGCAGAGCTAACACTGAAGCTTTCTTT. This translates into CASRIGGRANTEAFF.

CDR3 sequence: CASSYSTGTGVYEQYF. The CDR3 DNA sequence: TGTGCCAGCAGTTACTCGACCGGGACAGGGGTCTACGAGCAGTACTTC. The chain recombines TRBV6-2 or TRBV6-3 with TRBJ2-7, with 10 bases that match TRBD1. The CDR3 spans 16 residues. Germline lookup yields CDR1 MNHEY and CDR2 SVGEGT. Losses at the gene ends were 0 bases for V and 3 bases for J; bases not matched to a gene: 5.

This clonotype has a handful of counts. This chain uses TRBV28 with TRBJ2-5, with 8 bases aligning to TRBD2. From germline, CDR1 is MDHEN and CDR2 SYDVKM. J was trimmed by 0 bases and V by 3 bases; bases with no gene match: 12. This CDR3 is 18 amino acids long. Written as DNA, the CDR3 is TGTGCCAGCAGTTTCGGGCTAAAGCGGGGGTTCTACCAAGAGACCCAGTACTTC. Translated: CASSFGLKRGFYQETQYF.

The chain joins TRBV10-3 to TRBJ2-7, with 12 bases fitting TRBD2. The CDR3 runs 17 residues. Germline V lookup: CDR1 ENHRY, CDR2 SYGVKD. The V segment lost 1 base and the J segment 4 bases; nucleotides outside the gene matches: 8. The CDR3 sequence is CAISEFASGGAGYEQYF. In nucleotides, the CDR3 is TGTGCCATCAGTGAGTTTGCTAGCGGGGGGGCCGGGTACGAGCAGTACTTC.

The V call is TRBV7-2, the J call TRBJ1-2; D is perhaps TRBD1 (6 bases). The CDR3 is made up of 14 amino acids. V lost 2 bases and J lost 5, with 12 bases in between. Germline assignment: CDR1 SGHTA and CDR2 FQGNSA. CDR3 nucleotide sequence: TGTGCCAGCAGCTTACCCCCGACAGGTTATGGCTACACCTTC. Encoded protein: CASSLPPTGYGYTF.

This clonotype was observed a handful of times. This sequence joins TRBV7-2 and TRBJ2-5; 8 bases are shared with TRBD1. Germline values: CDR1 SGHTA, CDR2 FQGNSA. The CDR3 is 14 amino acids. Trimming cost V 4 bases and J 4 bases; bases outside gene matches: 5. The CDR3 here is CASSSTGVRETQYF. For the CDR3, the DNA is TGTGCCAGCAGCTCGACAGGGGTTAGAGAGACCCAGTACTTC.